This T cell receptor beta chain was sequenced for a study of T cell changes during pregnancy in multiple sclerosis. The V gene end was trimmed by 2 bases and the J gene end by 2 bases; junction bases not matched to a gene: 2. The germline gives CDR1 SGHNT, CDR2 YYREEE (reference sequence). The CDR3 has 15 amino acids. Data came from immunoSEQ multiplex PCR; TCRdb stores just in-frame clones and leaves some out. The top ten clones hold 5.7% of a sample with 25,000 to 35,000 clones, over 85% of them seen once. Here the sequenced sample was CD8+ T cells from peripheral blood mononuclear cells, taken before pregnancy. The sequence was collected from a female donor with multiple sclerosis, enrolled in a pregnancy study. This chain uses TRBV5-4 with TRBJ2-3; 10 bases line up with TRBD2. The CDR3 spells CASSLLAGNTDTQYF. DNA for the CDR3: TGTGCCAGCAGCTTACTAGCGGGGAACACAGATACGCAGTATTTT.